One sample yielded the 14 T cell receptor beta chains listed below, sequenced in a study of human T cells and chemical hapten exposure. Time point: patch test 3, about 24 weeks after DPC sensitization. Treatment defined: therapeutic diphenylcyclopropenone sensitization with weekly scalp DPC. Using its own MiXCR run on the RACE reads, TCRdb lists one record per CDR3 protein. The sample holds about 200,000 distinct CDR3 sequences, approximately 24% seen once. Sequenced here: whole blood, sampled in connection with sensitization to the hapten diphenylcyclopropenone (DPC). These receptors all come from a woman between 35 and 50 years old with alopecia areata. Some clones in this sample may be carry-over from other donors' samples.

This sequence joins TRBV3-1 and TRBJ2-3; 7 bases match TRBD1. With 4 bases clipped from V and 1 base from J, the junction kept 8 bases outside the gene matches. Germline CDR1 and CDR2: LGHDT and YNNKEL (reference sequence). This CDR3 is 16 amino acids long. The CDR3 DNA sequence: TGTGCCAGCAGCCCAATTGACAGGGTTGGCACAGATACGCAGTATTTT. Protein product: CASSPIDRVGTDTQYF.

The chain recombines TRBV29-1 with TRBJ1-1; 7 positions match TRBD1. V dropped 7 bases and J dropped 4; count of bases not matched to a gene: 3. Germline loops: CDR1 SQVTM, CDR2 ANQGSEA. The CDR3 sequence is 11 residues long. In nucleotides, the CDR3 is TGCAGCGCCGGGGACAGCACTGAAGCTTTCTTT. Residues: CSAGDSTEAFF.

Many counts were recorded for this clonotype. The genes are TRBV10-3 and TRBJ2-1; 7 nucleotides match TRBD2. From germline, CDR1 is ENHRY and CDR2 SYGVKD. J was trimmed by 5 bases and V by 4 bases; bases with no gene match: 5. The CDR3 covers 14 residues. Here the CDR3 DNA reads TGTGCCATCAGTGCGCGGGAGAGCCACAATGAGCAGTTCTTC. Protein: CAISARESHNEQFF.

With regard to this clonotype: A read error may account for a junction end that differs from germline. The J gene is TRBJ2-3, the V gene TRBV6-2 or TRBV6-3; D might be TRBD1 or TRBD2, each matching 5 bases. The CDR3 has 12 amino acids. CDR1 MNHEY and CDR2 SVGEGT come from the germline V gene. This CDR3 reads CASSYSSMPGRF. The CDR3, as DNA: TGTGCCAGCAGTTACTCGAGTATGCCGGGACGTTTT.

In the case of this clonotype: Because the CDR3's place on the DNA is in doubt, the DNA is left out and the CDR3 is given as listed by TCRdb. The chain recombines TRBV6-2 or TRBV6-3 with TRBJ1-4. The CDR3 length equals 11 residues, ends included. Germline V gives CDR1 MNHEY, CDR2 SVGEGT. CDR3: CASSSSTRLFF.

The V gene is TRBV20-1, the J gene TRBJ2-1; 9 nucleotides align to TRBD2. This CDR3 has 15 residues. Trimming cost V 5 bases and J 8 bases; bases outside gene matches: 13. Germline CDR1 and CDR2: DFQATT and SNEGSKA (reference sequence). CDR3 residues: CSAAPLAGASHEQFF. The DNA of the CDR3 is TGCAGTGCTGCGCCTTTAGCGGGAGCTTCCCATGAGCAGTTCTTC.

CDR3 bases: TGCGCCAGCAGCCAAGATCCCGGGACAGGGGACGCTAACTATGGCTACACCTTC. Translation: CASSQDPGTGDANYGYTF. V gene TRBV4-1 combines with J gene TRBJ1-2; TRBD1 matches at 10 bases. V shed 0 bases, J shed 0 bases, and the junction held 7 bases outside the gene matches. Germline V gives CDR1 MGHRA, CDR2 YSYEKL. This CDR3 has 18 amino acids.

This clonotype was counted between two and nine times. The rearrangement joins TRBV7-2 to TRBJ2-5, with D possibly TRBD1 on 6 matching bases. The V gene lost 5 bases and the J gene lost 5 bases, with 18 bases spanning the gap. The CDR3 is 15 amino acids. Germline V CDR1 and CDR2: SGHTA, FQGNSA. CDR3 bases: TGTGCCAGCAGCCCACCCCCGGGACACGGGGAGACCCAGTACTTC. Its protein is CASSPPPGHGETQYF.

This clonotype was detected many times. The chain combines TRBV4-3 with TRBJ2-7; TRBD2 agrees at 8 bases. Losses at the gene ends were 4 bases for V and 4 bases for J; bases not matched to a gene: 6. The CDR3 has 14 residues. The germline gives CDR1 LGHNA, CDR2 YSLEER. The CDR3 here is CASSPGLAEYEQYF. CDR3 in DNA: TGCGCCAGCAGCCCAGGACTAGCTGAGTACGAGCAGTACTTC.

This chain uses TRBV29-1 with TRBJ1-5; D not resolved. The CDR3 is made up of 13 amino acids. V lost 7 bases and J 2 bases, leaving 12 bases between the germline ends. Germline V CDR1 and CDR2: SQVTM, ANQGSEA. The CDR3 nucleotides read TGCAGCGCATCGGACGGTCGCAATCAGCCCCAGCATTTT. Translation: CSASDGRNQPQHF. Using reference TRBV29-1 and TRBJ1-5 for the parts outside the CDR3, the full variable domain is SAVISQKPSRDICQRGTSLTIQCQVDSQVTMMFWYRQQPGQSLTLIATANQGSEATYESGFVIDKFPISRPNLTFSTLTVSNMSPEDSSIYLCSASDGRNQPQHFGDGTRLSIL.

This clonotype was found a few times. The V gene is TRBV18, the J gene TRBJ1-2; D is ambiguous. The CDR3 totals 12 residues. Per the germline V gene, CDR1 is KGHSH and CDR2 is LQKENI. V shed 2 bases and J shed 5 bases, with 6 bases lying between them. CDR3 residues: CASSPWTYGYTF. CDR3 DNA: TGTGCCAGCTCACCATGGACTTATGGCTACACCTTC.

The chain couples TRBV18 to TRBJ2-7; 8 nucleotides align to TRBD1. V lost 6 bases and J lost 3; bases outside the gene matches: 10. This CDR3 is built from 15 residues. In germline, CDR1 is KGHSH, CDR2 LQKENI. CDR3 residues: CASSPRQGSYYEQYF. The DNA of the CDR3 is TGTGCCAGCTCTCCAAGACAGGGGAGTTACTACGAGCAGTACTTC. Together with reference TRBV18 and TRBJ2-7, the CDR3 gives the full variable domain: NAGVMQNPRHLVRRRGQEARLRCSPMKGHSHVYWYRQLPEEGLKFMVYLQKENIIDESGMPKERFSAEFPKEGPSILRIQQVVRGDSAAYFCASSPRQGSYYEQYFGPGTRLTVT.

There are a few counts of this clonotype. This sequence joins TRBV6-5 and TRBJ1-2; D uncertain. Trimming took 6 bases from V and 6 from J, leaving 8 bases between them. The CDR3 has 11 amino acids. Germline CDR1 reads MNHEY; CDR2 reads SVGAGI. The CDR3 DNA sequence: TGTGCCAGCAGAAATGATAATGGCTACACCTTC. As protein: CASRNDNGYTF.

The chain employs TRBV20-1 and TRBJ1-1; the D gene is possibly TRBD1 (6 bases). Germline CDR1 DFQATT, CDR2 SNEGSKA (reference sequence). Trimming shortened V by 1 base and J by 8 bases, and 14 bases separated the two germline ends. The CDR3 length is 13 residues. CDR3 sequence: CSARAYLGQEAFF. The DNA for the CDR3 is TGCAGTGCTAGAGCGTATCTTGGACAGGAAGCTTTCTTT.